The 13 T cell receptor beta chains below come from one sample, sequenced in a study of blood T cell repertoires in COVID-19. Profiling relied on immunoSEQ multiplex PCR, and the TCRdb table lists in-frame clones only, not all of them. Of around 210,000 clones listed, approximately 80% are singletons. The sequencing sample was made of peripheral blood. All receptors derive from a man aged 55 to 69 with COVID-19, enrolled during active disease.

V and J are TRBV9 and TRBJ2-1; no firm D call. Germline assignment: CDR1 SGDLS and CDR2 YYNGEE. V lost 0 bases and J lost 7, with 14 bases in between. This CDR3 contains 15 residues. CDR3 nucleotides: TGTGCCAGCAGCGTAGAGCCAGGCACTTGGAATGAGCAGTTCTTC. Translated: CASSVEPGTWNEQFF.

V is TRBV18 and J is TRBJ1-6; TRBD1 agrees at 8 bases. The germline V gene encodes CDR1 KGHSH and CDR2 LQKENI. Unmatched junction bases numbered 4, after V lost 3 bases and J lost 6 bases. The CDR3 spans 15 residues. Written as DNA, the CDR3 is TGTGCCAGCTCACCCAAAGGACAGGGTAATTCACCCCTCCACTTT. This codes for CASSPKGQGNSPLHF.

This clone was seen only once. The chain employs TRBV28 and TRBJ2-1; D might be TRBD1 (6 bases). The CDR3 is made up of 16 amino acids. V was clipped by 1 base and J by 5 bases, with 15 bases between them. Germline CDR1 is MDHEN and CDR2 is SYDVKM. CDR3 sequence: CASSLSGRGFDNEQFF. CDR3 nucleotides: TGTGCCAGCAGTTTATCAGGCAGGGGCTTTGACAATGAGCAGTTCTTC.

The genes are TRBV19 and TRBJ2-7; TRBD2 matches 8 bases. CDR1 is LNHDA and CDR2 is SQIVND in the germline V gene (reference sequence). The CDR3 is 13 amino acids. V was pared by 7 bases and J by 2 bases, with 4 bases of the junction left unmatched. This CDR3 is CASNLAGTYEQYF. The CDR3 nucleotides are TGTGCCAGTAACCTAGCGGGTACCTACGAGCAGTACTTC.

In DNA form, the CDR3 reads TGTGCCAGCAGTGTAGGCGTCCAGGGGAACTATGGCTACACCTTC. This encodes CASSVGVQGNYGYTF. This chain uses TRBV27 with TRBJ1-2; possible D gene TRBD1, 6 bases. CDR1 is MNHEY, CDR2 SMNVEV, per germline (reference sequence). V shed 5 bases and J shed 2 bases, with 15 bases lying between them. The CDR3 runs to 15 residues.

The chain joins TRBV29-1 to TRBJ1-4; perhaps TRBD1 as D (5 bases). The ends were cut back, 7 bases at V and 8 bases at J, with 20 bases in the middle. The CDR3 runs 14 residues. Germline assignment: CDR1 SQVTM and CDR2 ANQGSEA. The CDR3: CSGQGSGGKEKLFF. CDR3 DNA: TGCAGCGGTCAGGGTTCGGGGGGGAAAGAAAAACTGTTTTTT.

This clone showed up just once. This chain connects TRBV20-1 to TRBJ1-5; D gene unclear. This CDR3 region has 14 residues. The germline V gene encodes CDR1 DFQATT and CDR2 SNEGSKA (reference sequence). The germline V and J ends were trimmed by 3 bases and 4 bases, with 13 bases remaining between them. Here the CDR3 reads CSASRGDRNQPQHF. The CDR3 bases are TGCAGTGCTAGTCGGGGAGACCGGAATCAGCCCCAGCATTTT.

This sequence joins TRBV6-5 and TRBJ1-5; D call uncertain. Germline V CDR1 and CDR2: MNHEY, SVGAGI. The CDR3 is 15 amino acids. V lost 5 bases to trimming and J lost 8 bases, with 19 bases between them. The CDR3 DNA reads TGTGCCAGCAGTACGCGGGCCGGACCGGGCGAGCCCCAGCATTTT. It specifies CASSTRAGPGEPQHF.

Only a few counts were recorded for this clone. This rearrangement joins TRBV5-1 to TRBJ1-1, with D possibly matching TRBD1 (5 bases). Trimming stripped 4 bases from V and 1 base from J, with 11 bases between. Germline V CDR1 and CDR2: SGHRS, YFSETQ. The CDR3 covers 14 residues. The CDR3 DNA reads TGCGCCAGCAGCAACGCCGGGGGGAACACTGAAGCTTTCTTT. This sequence encodes CASSNAGGNTEAFF.

This clone came up a few times. This rearrangement joins TRBV5-8 to TRBJ1-1; TRBD1 might be the D (6 bases). The CDR3 has 14 residues. The V end was cut by 4 bases, the J end by 6 bases, with 16 bases between. The germline CDR1 and CDR2 sequences are SGHTS and YDEGEE. The CDR3 loop is CASSLSGQGSEAFF. As DNA, the CDR3 is TGTGCCAGCAGCCTGTCGGGACAAGGGTCTGAAGCTTTCTTT.

This clone was counted a single time. The genes are TRBV9 and TRBJ1-4; D may be TRBD1 (5 bases). Germline V gene sequence: CDR1 SGDLS, CDR2 YYNGEE. V lost 0 bases to trimming and J lost 5 bases, with 8 bases between them. CDR3 length: 14 amino acids. The CDR3 sequence: CASSVGGPNEKLFF. The CDR3 nucleotides are TGTGCCAGCAGCGTAGGGGGCCCGAATGAAAAACTGTTTTTT.

This chain links TRBV29-1 with TRBJ2-7; 9 positions agree with TRBD2. Germline CDR1 reads SQVTM; CDR2 reads ANQGSEA. The CDR3 consists of 13 residues. Unmatched junction bases numbered 6, after V lost 4 bases and J lost 5 bases. CDR3 DNA: TGCAGCGTTGGGGCTAGCGGGAAGAACGAGCAGTACTTC. This codes for CSVGASGKNEQYF.

This clone was observed once. The V gene is TRBV7-2, the J gene TRBJ2-7, with 7 bases lining up with TRBD1. The germline gives CDR1 SGHTA, CDR2 FQGNSA. Losses at the gene ends were 3 bases for V and 7 bases for J; bases not matched to a gene: 3. The CDR3 contains 12 residues. The chain's CDR3 is CASSLTGIEQYF. For the CDR3, the DNA is TGTGCCAGCAGCTTGACAGGGATAGAGCAGTACTTC.